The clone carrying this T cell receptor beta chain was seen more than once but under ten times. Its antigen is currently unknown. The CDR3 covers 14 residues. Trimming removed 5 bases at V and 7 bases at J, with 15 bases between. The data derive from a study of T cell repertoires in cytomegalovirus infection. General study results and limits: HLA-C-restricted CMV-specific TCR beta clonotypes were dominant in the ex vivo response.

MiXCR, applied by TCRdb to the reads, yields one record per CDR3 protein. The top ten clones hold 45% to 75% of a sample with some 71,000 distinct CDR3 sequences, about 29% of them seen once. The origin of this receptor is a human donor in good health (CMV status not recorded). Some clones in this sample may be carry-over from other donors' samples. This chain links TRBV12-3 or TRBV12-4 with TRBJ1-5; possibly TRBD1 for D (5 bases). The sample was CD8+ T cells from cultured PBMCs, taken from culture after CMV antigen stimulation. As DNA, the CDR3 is TGTGCCAGCAGTAGAGACAGACTTGGCCAGCCCCAGCATTTT. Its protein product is CASSRDRLGQPQHF.